The 6 T cell receptor beta chains presented below share a single source sample, sequenced in a study of blood T cell repertoires in COVID-19. The data were produced by immunoSEQ multiplex PCR, yet TCRdb's version contains in-frame clones alone and is incomplete. The sample has 110,000 to 150,000 clones, around 89% seen once; the top ten hold over 2.5%. Sequencing input: peripheral blood. The source of these receptors is a man in his sixties with active or convalescent COVID-19.

This chain uses TRBV28 with TRBJ1-5; TRBD1 is a possible D gene (5 bases). The CDR3 is made up of 16 amino acids. Germline V gives CDR1 MDHEN, CDR2 SYDVKM. The germline V and J ends were trimmed by 4 bases and 4 bases, with 17 bases remaining between them. CDR3 sequence (DNA): TGTGCCAGCAGTTCAATGAACGGGGGGTCGAATCAGCCCCAGCATTTT. Amino acids: CASSSMNGGSNQPQHF.

The rearrangement joins TRBV2 to TRBJ1-2, with D uncertain. V gave up 7 bases and J gave up 4 bases, with 13 bases separating them. The germline gives CDR1 SNHLY, CDR2 FYNNEI. The CDR3 length is 13 residues. CDR3 bases: TGTGCCAGCAATGGGCCTGTGGGCTATGGCTACACCTTC. This gives the protein CASNGPVGYGYTF. The full variable domain, rest sourced from reference TRBV2 and TRBJ1-2, is EPEVTQTPSHQVTQMGQEVILRCVPISNHLYFYWYRQILGQKVEFLVSFYNNEISEKSEIFDDQFSVERPDGSNFTLKIRSTKLEDSAMYFCASNGPVGYGYTFGSGTRLTVV.

The chain is built from TRBV6-5 and TRBJ1-1, with D hard to call. Trimming pared 4 bases from V and 1 base from J, leaving 10 bases between. Germline CDR1 reads MNHEY; CDR2 reads SVGAGI. The CDR3 spans 14 residues. CDR3 sequence: CASSSRAQNTEAFF. The DNA for the CDR3 is TGTGCCAGCAGTTCGCGGGCGCAGAACACTGAAGCTTTCTTT.

The J gene is TRBJ1-2, the V gene TRBV7-9; D call uncertain. In germline, CDR1 is SEHNR, CDR2 FQNEAQ (reference sequence). V gave up 8 bases and J gave up 4 bases, with 11 bases separating them. CDR3 length: 12 amino acids. The CDR3 region is CASSLDGYGYTF. CDR3 in DNA: TGTGCCAGCTCGCTGGACGGCTATGGCTACACCTTC.

V gene TRBV6-2 or TRBV6-3 combines with J gene TRBJ1-2, with 9 bases that match TRBD1. This CDR3 has 14 residues. The germline CDR1 and CDR2 sequences are MNHEY and SVGEGT. The V gene end was trimmed by 1 base and the J gene end by 10 bases; junction bases not matched to a gene: 7. CDR3 protein: CASSYWRTGEDYTF. The CDR3 DNA reads TGTGCCAGCAGTTACTGGCGGACAGGGGAAGACTACACCTTC.

The V and J genes are TRBV2 and TRBJ2-4; D call uncertain. This CDR3 comprises 12 residues. Germline CDR1 is SNHLY and CDR2 is FYNNEI. Trimming stripped 6 bases from V and 8 bases from J, with 11 bases between. In nucleotides, the CDR3 is TGTGCCAGCAGGTTATATCCGGACATTCAGTACTTC. Amino acid sequence: CASRLYPDIQYF.